This entry features one TCR beta chain sequence. TCRdb processed the 5' RACE reads anew with MiXCR; each CDR3 protein has one entry. The data show more than 150,000 distinct CDR3 sequences, with over 15% seen just once and around 4.7% held by the top ten. This specimen belongs to a study of CD8 T cells in ankylosing spondylitis. The CDR3 contains 14 residues. The V and J ends lost 4 bases and 4 bases respectively, with 11 bases between them. CDR1 KGHDR and CDR2 SFDVKD come from the germline V gene. Sequences were obtained from blood, either unsorted or a sorted T cell fraction (not recorded which). The sequence was collected from a male donor between 5 and 35 years old with ankylosing spondylitis or in good health (not recorded which). This chain connects TRBV24-1 to TRBJ2-3; D remains unclear. The CDR3 bases are TGTGCCACCAGTGAGGCGAGTCGGGCAGATACGCAGTATTTT. Residues: CATSEASRADTQYF.